This T cell receptor (beta chain) was captured in a study of blood T cell repertoires in COVID-19. Assay: immunoSEQ multiplex PCR; the TCRdb copy retains only in-frame clones and omits some. The sample shows nearly 35,000 clones, approximately 78% of them seen only once. In germline, CDR1 is SGDLS, CDR2 YYNGEE. The CDR3 consists of 15 residues. V was pared by 1 base and J by 8 bases, with 13 bases between. Input material: peripheral blood. This clonotype originated in a woman in her sixties with acute or convalescent COVID-19. V usage is TRBV9 and J usage is TRBJ1-6; D possibly corresponds to TRBD1 (6 bases). The CDR3 DNA follows: TGTGCCAGCAGCGTATTAAACAGGGCTGATTCACCCCTCCACTTT. Residues: CASSVLNRADSPLHF.